Listed below are T cell receptor beta chains from one sample, sequenced in a study of blood T cell repertoires in COVID-19. Repertoires were generated with immunoSEQ multiplex PCR, while TCRdb's copy carries only in-frame clones and drops some. The sample records 440,000 or so clones, 75% to 90% being singletons. Sequenced sample: peripheral blood. The origin of the receptors is a woman between 40 and 50 years old with COVID-19, enrolled during active disease. The CDR3 runs from the conserved cysteine through the conserved F or W. Each record gives: J gene, D gene, V gene, clone size, CDR3 DNA, CDR3 protein. A D gene is named only where the DNA matches it firmly. Rows give clone size only sometimes, using once, few, many, or a class for an expanded clone.

TRBJ1-1	-	TRBV5-4	-	TGTGCCAGCAGCTTGGCCGAACAGGGTAACACTGAAGCTTTCTTT	CASSLAEQGNTEAFF
TRBJ1-3	-	TRBV19	-	TGTGCCAGTAGTATAGATCGATCGGGTTTTCTAACTGGAAACACCATATATTTT	CASSIDRSGFLTGNTIYF
TRBJ2-2	-	TRBV6-6	-	TGTGCCAGCAGTCCCCCCGGGGTCGGGGAGCTGTTTTTT	CASSPPGVGELFF
TRBJ2-5	-	TRBV18	-	TGTGCCAGCTCACTTACCGGACGAGGGGAGACCCAGTACTTC	CASSLTGRGETQYF
TRBJ1-4	-	TRBV18	-	TGTGCCAGCTCACCACCCTCCGTTAATGAAAAACTGTTTTTT	CASSPPSVNEKLFF
TRBJ1-1	-	TRBV7-2	-	TGTGCCAGCAGCTTAGGCGAGGGGAGGGGGACTGAAGCTTTCTTT	CASSLGEGRGTEAFF
TRBJ1-2	-	TRBV27	-	TGTGCCAGCAGTAATCAGATAGGACACATATATGGCTACACCTTC	CASSNQIGHIYGYTF
TRBJ1-4	-	TRBV30	-	TGTGCCTGGAGTCCCGACCTGGGCGAAAAACTGTTTTTT	CAWSPDLGEKLFF
TRBJ2-3	TRBD2	TRBV19	-	TGTGCCAGTAGTATAGATACGGGGGGACGGGGCACAGATACGCAGTATTTT	CASSIDTGGRGTDTQYF
TRBJ1-2	-	TRBV10-3	-	TGTGCCATTGCGGCAGGGTTCTCTAACTATGGCTACACCTTC	CAIAAGFSNYGYTF
TRBJ1-5	-	TRBV28	-	TGTGCCAGCAGTGAAACCAATGGAGATCAGCCCCAGCATTTT	CASSETNGDQPQHF
TRBJ1-2	TRBD1	TRBV20-1	-	TGCAGTGCTAGTCCAGGGGGCGCATATGGCTACACCTTC	CSASPGGAYGYTF
TRBJ1-2	TRBD1	TRBV6-5	-	TGTGCCACCAACTCAGGGGGTACTGGCGGCTACACCTTC	CATNSGGTGGYTF
TRBJ1-4	TRBD1	TRBV19	-	TGTGCCAGTAAAGAGGGGGCGACGACTAATGAAAAACTGTTTTTT	CASKEGATTNEKLFF
TRBJ2-7	-	TRBV18	-	TGTGCCAGCTCACCGGGGGCTCGCTCCTACGAGCAGTACTTC	CASSPGARSYEQYF
TRBJ1-2	-	TRBV27	-	TGTGCCAGCAGTTTAAGTAGCGGAGGGCGAGGCTACACCTTC	CASSLSSGGRGYTF
TRBJ2-2	TRBD1	TRBV7-6	-	TGTGCCAGCAGCTTTGATCCGGGACAGGGAGTATCCGGGGAGCTGTTTTTT	CASSFDPGQGVSGELFF
TRBJ1-1	-	TRBV29-1	-	TGCAGCGCTGTGACAAATTTGAACACTGAAGCTTTCTTT	CSAVTNLNTEAFF
TRBJ2-1	TRBD2	TRBV29-1	once	TGCAGCGTCTCGGGGGAGGGCGATTGGAATGAGCAGTTCTTC	CSVSGEGDWNEQFF
TRBJ1-5	-	TRBV7-2	-	TGTGCCAGCAGCTTTCGGAGGGTGAGTCAGCCCCAGCATTTT	CASSFRRVSQPQHF
TRBJ1-1	-	TRBV10-3	few	TGTGCCATCAGTGAAGACAAGGCGAACACTGAAGCTTTCTTT	CAISEDKANTEAFF
TRBJ1-1	-	TRBV15	-	TGTGCCACCAGCAGAGTGGGGGGGAACACTGAAGCTTTCTTT	CATSRVGGNTEAFF
TRBJ1-2	-	TRBV28	once	TGTGCCAGCAGTTTGGGGGGGAGTGGGTATGGCTACACCTTC	CASSLGGSGYGYTF
TRBJ2-7	-	TRBV18	few	TGTGCCAGCTCACCGAGAGACTACGAGCAGTACTTC	CASSPRDYEQYF
TRBJ2-1	TRBD2	TRBV11-2	-	TGTGCCAGCAGCTTACGCGGGGGGCTATACAATGAGCAGTTCTTC	CASSLRGGLYNEQFF
TRBJ1-6	TRBD1	TRBV7-3	-	TGTGCCAGCAGCTTGGACAGGGCCAATAATTCACCCCTCCACTTT	CASSLDRANNSPLHF
TRBJ1-2	-	TRBV7-3	-	TGTGCCAGCAGCACACAGGGTGGCTATGGCTACACCTTC	CASSTQGGYGYTF
TRBJ1-4	TRBD1	TRBV28	-	TGTGCCAGCAGTTATCAGGGGGATGAAAAACTGTTTTTT	CASSYQGDEKLFF
TRBJ1-2	TRBD1	TRBV6-2/TRBV6-3	-	TGTGCCAGCAGTTACCCCTCTCCGGGACAGGGGAGCTACACCTTC	CASSYPSPGQGSYTF
TRBJ1-1	-	TRBV2	-	TGTGCCAGCAGTGCCCCGCCCAGTGCTGAAGCTTTCTTT	CASSAPPSAEAFF
TRBJ2-1	-	TRBV9	-	TGTGCCAGCAGCCCCCGACAGGTCCTCCTGAAGTTTGGCGATGAGCAGTTCTTC	CASSPRQVLLKFGDEQFF
TRBJ2-3	-	TRBV3-1/TRBV3-2	-	TGTGCCAGCAGCCAAGACAGGGTATTAACAGATACGCAGTATTTT	CASSQDRVLTDTQYF
TRBJ1-2	-	TRBV5-6	-	TGTGCCAGCAGCTTGGAGTGGCAGAACTATGGCTACACCTTC	CASSLEWQNYGYTF
TRBJ1-5	-	TRBV19	-	TGTGCCAGTAGTTCCACAGGGTCGGGTCAGCCCCAGCATTTT	CASSSTGSGQPQHF
TRBJ1-2	TRBD1	TRBV4-3	-	TGCGCCAGCAGCCAGGCTACAGGGGGTATCTATGGCTACACCTTC	CASSQATGGIYGYTF
TRBJ1-4	TRBD1	TRBV5-1	-	TGCGCCAGCAGCAGGGACAGACCGGTTGCAACTAATGAAAAACTGTTTTTT	CASSRDRPVATNEKLFF
TRBJ1-2	-	TRBV2	few	TGTGCCAGCATACCATCTACAGGGAATGGCTACACCTTC	CASIPSTGNGYTF
TRBJ2-7	TRBD2	TRBV18	-	TGTGCCAGCTCACCCCTAACTAGCGGGGGAACCGACGAGCAGTACTTC	CASSPLTSGGTDEQYF
TRBJ2-1	TRBD2	TRBV6-5	-	TGTGCCAGCACTAGACTAGCGGAGGGCTACAATGAGCAGTTCTTC	CASTRLAEGYNEQFF
TRBJ1-2	TRBD1	TRBV7-2	-	TGTGCCAGCAGCCCGGGACAGGGGGCGAACTATGGCTACACCTTC	CASSPGQGANYGYTF
TRBJ1-1	-	TRBV2	-	TGTGCCAGCAGTGACCGGGACACCGATGGGAACACTGAAGCTTTCTTT	CASSDRDTDGNTEAFF
TRBJ1-4	-	TRBV28	-	TGTGCCAGCAGTTTCGGGGGGGTGGCAGATGAAAAACTGTTTTTT	CASSFGGVADEKLFF
TRBJ1-1	TRBD1	TRBV20-1	-	TGCAGTGCTAGTCTCGCGACAGGGAGAGGCACTGAAGCTTTCTTT	CSASLATGRGTEAFF
TRBJ2-7	TRBD2	TRBV5-1	-	TGCGCCAGCCGACTAAGGACTAGCGGGAGGACGGGCGAGCAGTACTTC	CASRLRTSGRTGEQYF
TRBJ2-3	-	TRBV7-9	-	TGTGCCAGCAGCTTAGAAACAGGGCTTCAGGCAGATACGCAGTATTTT	CASSLETGLQADTQYF
TRBJ1-2	TRBD1	TRBV28	-	TGTGCCAGCAGTTTATGGGGACAGCGTAACTATGGCTACACCTTC	CASSLWGQRNYGYTF
TRBJ2-1	TRBD1	TRBV28	-	TGTGCCAGCAGTTCGCCGGGACAGGGGAATCATGAGCAGTTCTTC	CASSSPGQGNHEQFF
TRBJ1-4	-	TRBV27	-	TGTGCCAGCAGTCCAGCAGGGGCGCGTGGAGAAAAACTGTTTTTT	CASSPAGARGEKLFF
TRBJ2-2	TRBD2	TRBV29-1	-	TGCAGCGTCGCCCCACGGGGGGATAACACCGGGGAGCTGTTTTTT	CSVAPRGDNTGELFF
TRBJ1-1	-	TRBV15	once	TGTGCCACCAGCAATGCGGTATTGGACACTGAAGCTTTCTTT	CATSNAVLDTEAFF
TRBJ1-2	-	TRBV28	-	TGTGCCACCTCCCTAGGGACTCCCCACTATGGCTACACCTTC	CATSLGTPHYGYTF
TRBJ2-1	-	TRBV7-7	-	TGTGCTAGCAGCCCAGGGGTGTCCTACAATGAGCAGTTCTTC	CASSPGVSYNEQFF
TRBJ1-1	-	TRBV28	-	TGTGCCAGCAATCGCTTGTTGTCCTATGAAGCTTTCTTT	CASNRLLSYEAFF
TRBJ2-7	TRBD2	TRBV18	once	TGTGCCAGCTCACCACTTCCCAGCGGGGGGGTCTCCTACGAGCAGTACTTC	CASSPLPSGGVSYEQYF
TRBJ1-1	-	TRBV9	-	TGTGCCAGCAGCGGATCGACATATAGCACTGAAGCTTTCTTT	CASSGSTYSTEAFF
TRBJ2-1	-	TRBV2	-	TGTGCCAGCAGTGAAAGGTTGGGGGCCAATGAGCAGTTCTTC	CASSERLGANEQFF
TRBJ2-7	-	TRBV6-2/TRBV6-3	-	TGTGCCAGCAGTTACACCCAGTACGAGCAGTACTTC	CASSYTQYEQYF
TRBJ2-5	-	TRBV5-4	-	TGTGCCAGCAGCGCGGACAGACTGGAGACCCAGTACTTC	CASSADRLETQYF